The following is a TCR beta chain sequence with its context. TCRdb's copy holds only in-frame clones and misses some; the assay was immunoSEQ multiplex PCR. Of under 500,000 clones listed, around 91% are singletons. The data are from a study of blood T cell repertoires in COVID-19. There are 15 residues in the CDR3. Per germline, CDR1 KGHSH and CDR2 LQKENI. The J segment lost 6 bases and the V segment lost 1 base, leaving 2 bases of the junction unmatched. The TCR comes from a man under 40 who had recovered from COVID-19. The V and J genes are TRBV18 and TRBJ2-2; 10 nucleotides match TRBD2. Sequencing was carried out using PBMCs or T cells enriched from blood (not recorded which). The CDR3 DNA is TGTGCCAGCTCACCACTCCTAGCGGGAGCCGGGGAGCTGTTTTTT. This encodes CASSPLLAGAGELFF.